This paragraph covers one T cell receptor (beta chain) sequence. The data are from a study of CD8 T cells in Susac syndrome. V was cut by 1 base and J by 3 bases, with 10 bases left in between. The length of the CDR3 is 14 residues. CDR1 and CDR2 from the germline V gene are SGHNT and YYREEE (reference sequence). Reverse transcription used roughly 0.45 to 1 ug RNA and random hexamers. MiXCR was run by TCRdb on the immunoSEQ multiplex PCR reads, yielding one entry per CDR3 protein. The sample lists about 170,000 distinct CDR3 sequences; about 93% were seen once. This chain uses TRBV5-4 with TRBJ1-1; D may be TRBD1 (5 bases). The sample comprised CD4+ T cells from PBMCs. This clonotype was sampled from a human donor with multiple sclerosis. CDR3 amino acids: CASSLKDTHTEAFF. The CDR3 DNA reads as TGTGCCAGCAGCTTGAAGGACACACACACTGAAGCTTTCTTT.